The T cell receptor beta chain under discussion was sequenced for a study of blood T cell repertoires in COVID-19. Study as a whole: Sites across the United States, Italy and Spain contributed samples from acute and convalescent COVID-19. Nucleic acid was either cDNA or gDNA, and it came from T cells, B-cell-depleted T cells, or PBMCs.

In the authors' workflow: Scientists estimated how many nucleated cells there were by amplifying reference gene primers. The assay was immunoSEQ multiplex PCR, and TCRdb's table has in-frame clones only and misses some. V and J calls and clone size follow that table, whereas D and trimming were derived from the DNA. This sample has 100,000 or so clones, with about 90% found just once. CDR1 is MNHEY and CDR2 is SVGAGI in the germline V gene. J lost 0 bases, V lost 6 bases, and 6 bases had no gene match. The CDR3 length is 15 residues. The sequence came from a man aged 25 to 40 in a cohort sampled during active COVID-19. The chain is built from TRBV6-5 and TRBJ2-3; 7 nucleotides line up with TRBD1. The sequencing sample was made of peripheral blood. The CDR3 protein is CASSTQGESTDTQYF. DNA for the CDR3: TGTGCCAGCAGCACCCAGGGGGAAAGCACAGATACGCAGTATTTT.